This record concerns one T cell receptor (beta chain) sequence. The data belong to a study of blood T cell repertoires in COVID-19. At the level of the study: The United States, Italy and Spain supplied acute and convalescent COVID-19 samples. In each case, the material was cDNA or gDNA derived from T cells, B-cell-depleted T cells, or PBMCs.

Those who participated ranged in age from roughly 18 to 89 years and resided in 24 US areas. CDR1 and CDR2 from the germline V gene are SGDLS and YYNGEE. The CDR3 totals 15 residues. Trimming cost V 0 bases and J 3 bases, with 12 bases left between them. Source study methods: Estimation of nucleated cell counts relied on the amplification of reference gene primers. Sequencing used immunoSEQ multiplex PCR; TCRdb keeps in-frame clones, though not all of them. The V and J calls and clone size come from that table; D and trimming were worked out from the DNA. The sample yields 140,000 to 150,000 clones, 80% to 85% seen once.

The chain recombines TRBV9 with TRBJ1-2, with D unclear. Sample: PBMCs or T cells enriched from blood (not recorded which). This sequence was found in a woman in her forties or fifties who had been exposed to COVID-19. CDR3 sequence: CASSVEGSGDYGYTF. The CDR3 DNA is TGTGCCAGCAGCGTAGAAGGGTCCGGGGACTATGGCTACACCTTC.